One and the same sample provided the 29 T cell receptor beta chains below, sequenced in a study of ipilimumab plus nivolumab after autologous stem cell transplantation. Clones were read by immunoSEQ multiplex PCR, and TCRdb kept only the in-frame ones, dropping some. The sample contains some 43,000 clones, 88% of which appear only once. Sequencing was performed on PBMCs, taken in a trial of ipilimumab plus nivolumab as post-transplant consolidation. The receptors were gathered from a male donor with multiple myeloma.

A single count supports this clone. V and J are TRBV19 and TRBJ2-5; a weak D match, TRBD2 (6 bases). The DNA end is a closer match to TRBJ2-7, so the J assignment may be wrong. The CDR3 is 17 residues long. Germline-derived CDR1 and CDR2 are LNHDA and SQIVND (reference sequence). The CDR3 is CASSMPRRGGKAYEQYF. Here the CDR3 DNA reads TGTGCCAGTAGTATGCCCCGGCGTGGGGGGAAGGCCTACGAGCAGTACTTC.

The chain uses TRBV28 and TRBJ1-5; no clear D gene. CDR1 and CDR2 (germline): MDHEN, SYDVKM. The CDR3 runs 12 residues. V lost 3 bases and J lost 6, with 6 bases in between. CDR3 residues: CASSFYGQPQHF. The CDR3 DNA reads as TGTGCCAGCAGTTTTTATGGTCAGCCCCAGCATTTT.

V usage is TRBV19 and J usage is TRBJ1-5; D is possibly TRBD1 (6 bases). Germline assignment: CDR1 LNHDA and CDR2 SQIVND (reference sequence). Deletions cut 3 bases from V and 5 bases from J, with 14 bases between. This CDR3 comprises 15 residues. The CDR3 sequence: CASSITGAFDQPQHF. The CDR3 DNA is TGTGCCAGTAGTATTACGGGGGCGTTTGATCAGCCCCAGCATTTT.

The chain combines TRBV30 with TRBJ1-1; D gene uncertain. CDR1 GTSNPN and CDR2 SVGIG come from the germline V gene (reference sequence). V lost 0 bases and J lost 11, with 13 bases in between. The CDR3 runs to 12 residues. The CDR3, as DNA: TGTGCCTGGAGTGTACGGTCCCAATCGGCTTTCTTT. Protein: CAWSVRSQSAFF.

This rearrangement joins TRBV11-2 to TRBJ2-5; D not resolved. V gave up 5 bases and J gave up 5 bases, with 15 bases separating them. This CDR3 is built from 14 residues. Germline CDR1 SGHAT, CDR2 FQNNGV. The CDR3 region is CASSLNSVGETQYF. The CDR3 bases are TGTGCCAGCAGCCTCAATTCAGTCGGGGAGACCCAGTACTTC.

The chain carries TRBV5-1 and TRBJ1-5; TRBD1 might be the D (6 bases). V lost 4 bases to trimming and J lost 6 bases, with 11 bases between them. This CDR3 is built from 13 residues. Germline V gives CDR1 SGHRS, CDR2 YFSETQ. The CDR3 loop is CASSAGEGQPQHF. The CDR3 DNA sequence: TGCGCCAGCAGCGCAGGGGAAGGTCAGCCCCAGCATTTT.

This chain joins TRBV11-2 and TRBJ2-5; D is uncertain. The CDR3 spans 18 residues. CDR1 SGHAT and CDR2 FQNNGV come from the germline V gene. Trimming shortened V by 5 bases and J by 1 base, and 23 bases separated the two germline ends. The CDR3 DNA sequence: TGTGCCAGCAGCCCACTCACTCGGATGGCCGTACTCCAAGAGACCCAGTACTTC. This encodes CASSPLTRMAVLQETQYF.

This chain uses TRBV19 with TRBJ2-2; tentatively, D is TRBD2 (6 bases). The CDR3 contains 14 residues. Germline V gives CDR1 LNHDA, CDR2 SQIVND (reference sequence). Trimming pared 7 bases from V and 7 bases from J, leaving 16 bases between. CDR3 nucleotide sequence: TGTGCCAGTATCCTATCTAGCGTCGGCGGGGAGCTGTTTTTT. This translates into CASILSSVGGELFF.

The chain employs TRBV19 and TRBJ2-2; 7 bases match TRBD1. J was trimmed by 1 base and V by 6 bases; bases with no gene match: 5. This CDR3 spans 15 amino acids. Germline assignment: CDR1 LNHDA and CDR2 SQIVND (reference sequence). CDR3 DNA sequence: TGTGCCAGTAGCGAGAGACAGGGGAACACCGGGGAGCTGTTTTTT. As protein: CASSERQGNTGELFF.

This sequence joins TRBV28 and TRBJ2-1; 11 bases are shared with TRBD2. Germline trimming cut 3 bases from V and 10 bases from J; bases unmatched to any gene: 5. The CDR3 is 14 residues long. CDR1 MDHEN and CDR2 SYDVKM come from the germline V gene. The CDR3 DNA is TGTGCCAGCAGTTTCAGAGGGACTAGCGGCGAGCAGTTCTTC. Residues: CASSFRGTSGEQFF.

The chain recombines TRBV7-8 with TRBJ1-4; D not resolved. Trimming took 1 base from V and 2 from J, leaving 8 bases between them. The CDR3 is made up of 15 amino acids. The germline CDR1 and CDR2 sequences are SGHVS and FQNEAQ. For the CDR3, the DNA is TGTGCCAGCAGCTTAGGGGCACATACTAATGAAAAACTGTTTTTT. Translating gives CASSLGAHTNEKLFF.

The chain is built from TRBV19 and TRBJ1-1, with D possibly being TRBD1 (5 bases). This CDR3 has 13 residues. V lost 2 bases to trimming and J lost 6 bases, with 10 bases between them. Germline values: CDR1 LNHDA, CDR2 SQIVND (reference sequence). CDR3 amino acids: CASSIMRGAEAFF. As DNA, the CDR3 is TGTGCCAGTAGTATAATGCGGGGGGCTGAAGCTTTCTTT.

The chain employs TRBV4-2 and TRBJ2-3; D remains ambiguous. This CDR3 is 15 amino acids long. The V end lost 4 bases, the J end lost 8 bases, and 19 bases lay between the germline ends. Per germline, CDR1 LGHNA and CDR2 YNFKEQ. CDR3 amino acids: CASSRSEGSLGTQYF. CDR3 sequence (DNA): TGTGCCAGCAGCCGATCCGAAGGCAGCCTAGGTACGCAGTATTTT.

The V and J genes are TRBV18 and TRBJ1-3; tentative D call: TRBD1 (5 bases). The CDR3 totals 15 residues. Germline CDR1 reads KGHSH; CDR2 reads LQKENI. The germline V and J ends were trimmed by 3 bases and 0 bases, with 9 bases remaining between them. CDR3: CASSPDGHSGNTIYF. The DNA of the CDR3 is TGTGCCAGCTCACCCGACGGACACTCTGGAAACACCATATATTTT.

The chain joins TRBV18 to TRBJ1-2, with 10 bases matching TRBD1. Germline V gives CDR1 KGHSH, CDR2 LQKENI. The CDR3 loop spans 15 amino acids. After removal of 4 bases from V and 2 bases from J, the junction contained 4 bases not matched to a gene. Here the CDR3 DNA reads TGTGCCAGCTCACTCCGGACAGGGGGGAACTATGGCTACACCTTC. It specifies CASSLRTGGNYGYTF.

V and J are TRBV5-8 and TRBJ2-7; D may be TRBD1 or TRBD2 (5 bases each). V lost 4 bases and J 3 bases, leaving 14 bases between the germline ends. The CDR3 is 14 amino acids. Germline assignment: CDR1 SGHTS and CDR2 YDEGEE. The CDR3 sequence is CASSEGPTYYEQYF. CDR3 sequence (DNA): TGTGCCAGCAGCGAGGGACCAACTTACTACGAGCAGTACTTC.

The CDR3 DNA reads TGTGCCAGTAGTATGTACAGGGGGCTAGGCGGCACTGAAGCTTTCTTT. This gives the protein CASSMYRGLGGTEAFF. The chain links TRBV19 to TRBJ1-1, with 9 bases matching TRBD1. From germline, CDR1 is LNHDA and CDR2 SQIVND (reference sequence). Trimming removed 3 bases from V and 4 bases from J; junction bases left unmatched: 9. The CDR3 loop spans 16 amino acids.

V is TRBV19 and J is TRBJ2-3; D is undetermined. The CDR3 length is 15 residues. The germline V gene has CDR1 LNHDA and CDR2 SQIVND (reference sequence). The V end was cut by 4 bases, the J end by 5 bases, with 16 bases between. CDR3 protein: CASSRPGRQGDTQYF. DNA for the CDR3: TGTGCCAGTAGTAGGCCCGGTCGGCAAGGAGATACGCAGTATTTT.

The genes are TRBV5-6 and TRBJ2-7, with 9 bases aligning to TRBD1. The germline V gene has CDR1 SGHDT and CDR2 YYEEEE. Losses at the gene ends were 4 bases for V and 2 bases for J; bases not matched to a gene: 10. CDR3 size: 16 residues. The CDR3 protein is CASSDSGQGLTYEQYF. The CDR3 nucleotides read TGTGCCAGCAGCGACTCTGGACAGGGGCTGACCTACGAGCAGTACTTC.

The genes are TRBV7-8 and TRBJ2-7; D gene unclear. The CDR3 runs 14 residues. Between the trimmed V and J ends, which lost 1 base and 3 bases, there was a span of 10 bases. Looked up from germline, CDR1 is SGHVS and CDR2 is FQNEAQ. CDR3: CASSLGGVGYEQYF. The CDR3 DNA is TGTGCCAGCAGCTTAGGTGGTGTGGGCTACGAGCAGTACTTC.

This clone was observed once. The chain links TRBV6-5 to TRBJ2-6; 7 nucleotides line up with TRBD2. CDR1 is MNHEY and CDR2 is SVGAGI in the germline V gene. The length of the CDR3 is 16 residues. The V gene end was trimmed by 0 bases and the J gene end by 1 base; junction bases not matched to a gene: 0. In DNA, the CDR3 is TGTGCCAGCAGTTACTCCGGGGGGTCTGGGGCCAACGTCCTGACTTTC. Translated: CASSYSGGSGANVLTF.

The rearrangement links TRBV10-2 to TRBJ2-3, with 7 bases identical to TRBD2. The CDR3 covers 15 residues. The J segment lost 6 bases and the V segment lost 2 bases, leaving 8 bases of the junction unmatched. The germline gives CDR1 WSHSY, CDR2 SAAADI. This CDR3 is CASSEGAGVRDTQYF. The DNA for the CDR3 is TGCGCCAGCAGTGAGGGGGCGGGAGTGAGGGATACGCAGTATTTT.

A single count supports this clone. Written as DNA, the CDR3 is TGTGCCACCAGCAGAGAGGGACAGTCCTACAATGAGCAGTTCTTC. This codes for CATSREGQSYNEQFF. The chain is built from TRBV15 and TRBJ2-1, with 7 bases aligning to TRBD1. The CDR3 has 15 residues. Germline loops: CDR1 LNHNV, CDR2 YYDKDF (reference sequence). V trimming: 0 bases; J trimming: 1 base; junction bases outside the gene matches: 0.

The genes are TRBV6-4 and TRBJ2-7, with D perhaps TRBD2 (5 bases). Trimming left V 3 bases short and J 5 bases short, with 20 bases between. The CDR3 spans 16 residues. Germline V lookup: CDR1 MRHNA, CDR2 SNTAGT. In DNA, the CDR3 is TGTGCCAGCAGTGAATTTCCTACACAGTCTAGCAACGAGCAGTACTTC. This translates into CASSEFPTQSSNEQYF.

This chain connects TRBV4-3 to TRBJ2-2; no firm D call. The V gene lost 0 bases and the J gene lost 4 bases, with 12 bases spanning the gap. Germline V gene data show CDR1 as LGHNA and CDR2 as YSLEER. The CDR3 contains 16 residues. Here the CDR3 DNA reads TGCGCCAGCAGCCAAGATCCCGGCTCTCTCACCGGGGAGCTGTTTTTT. Amino acids: CASSQDPGSLTGELFF.

The chain combines TRBV25-1 with TRBJ1-1; D is unresolved. V lost 6 bases and J 0 bases, leaving 11 bases between the germline ends. The CDR3 is 14 amino acids. Germline CDR1 is MGHDK and CDR2 is SYGVNS. CDR3 residues: CASRNDGLNTEAFF. Written as DNA, the CDR3 is TGTGCCAGCAGGAACGATGGGTTGAACACTGAAGCTTTCTTT.

The chain carries TRBV6-5 and TRBJ1-1; 8 bases match TRBD1. CDR3 length equals 13 residues. The germline CDR1 and CDR2 sequences are MNHEY and SVGAGI. The V and J ends lost 7 bases and 5 bases, in that order; junction bases with no gene match: 6. In nucleotides, the CDR3 is TGTGCCAGCACCCTCACAGGGGGGACTGAAGCTTTCTTT. It is translated as CASTLTGGTEAFF.

The chain uses TRBV2 and TRBJ1-5; D is possibly TRBD1 (6 bases). This CDR3 spans 15 amino acids. The germline V gene has CDR1 SNHLY and CDR2 FYNNEI. The V and J ends lost 5 bases and 0 bases respectively, with 11 bases between them. The chain's CDR3 is CASSWGGSSNQPQHF. The CDR3 nucleotides read TGTGCCAGCAGTTGGGGGGGCTCTAGCAATCAGCCCCAGCATTTT.

The V gene is TRBV27, the J gene TRBJ2-5, with 8 bases identical to TRBD2. CDR1 and CDR2 (germline): MNHEY, SMNVEV (reference sequence). V shed 5 bases, J shed 3 bases, and the junction held 5 bases outside the gene matches. CDR3 length: 14 residues. The CDR3, as DNA: TGTGCCAGCAGTGAACTAGCGGTGGAAGAGACCCAGTACTTC. Translation: CASSELAVEETQYF.